The entry below describes one T cell receptor beta chain. Its target is not known. This sample was included in a study of T cell responses to AZD1222 COVID-19 vaccine. Second doses at about 4 or about 12 weeks were pooled. J was trimmed by 7 bases and V by 5 bases; bases with no gene match: 4. This CDR3 has 13 amino acids. Assay used: immunoSEQ multiplex PCR; TCRdb lists only in-frame clones, some missing. This table holds approximately 88,000 clones, less than 95% found once. General observations from the study: Spike-spanning, vaccine-associated CD4 TCRs were dominant at 160-218 and 743-854. Variant regions that are unmutated are reportedly the target of nearly half of spike-specific TCRs. Baseline serology detected seropositivity in only a handful of AZD1222 recipients.

The sequenced sample was peripheral blood, obtained 28 days after the second AZD1222 dose. The chain carries TRBV12-3 or TRBV12-4 and TRBJ1-3; 8 nucleotides match TRBD1. The clonotype originates from an adult who received the AZD1222 COVID-19 vaccine. The CDR3 DNA sequence: TGTGCCAGCAGTCCAAGACAGGGGAACACCATATATTTT. Protein sequence: CASSPRQGNTIYF.